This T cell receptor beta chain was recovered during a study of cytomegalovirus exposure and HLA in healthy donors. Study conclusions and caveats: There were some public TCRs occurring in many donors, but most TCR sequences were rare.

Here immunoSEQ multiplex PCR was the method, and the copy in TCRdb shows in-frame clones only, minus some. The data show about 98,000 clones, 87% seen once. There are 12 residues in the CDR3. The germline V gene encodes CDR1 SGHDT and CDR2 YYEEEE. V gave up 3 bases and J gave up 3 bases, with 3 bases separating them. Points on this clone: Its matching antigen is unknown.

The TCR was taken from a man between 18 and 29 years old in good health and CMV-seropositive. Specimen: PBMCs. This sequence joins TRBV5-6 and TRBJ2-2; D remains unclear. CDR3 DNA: TGTGCCAGCAGCTCCTACACCGGGGAGCTGTTTTTT. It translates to CASSSYTGELFF.